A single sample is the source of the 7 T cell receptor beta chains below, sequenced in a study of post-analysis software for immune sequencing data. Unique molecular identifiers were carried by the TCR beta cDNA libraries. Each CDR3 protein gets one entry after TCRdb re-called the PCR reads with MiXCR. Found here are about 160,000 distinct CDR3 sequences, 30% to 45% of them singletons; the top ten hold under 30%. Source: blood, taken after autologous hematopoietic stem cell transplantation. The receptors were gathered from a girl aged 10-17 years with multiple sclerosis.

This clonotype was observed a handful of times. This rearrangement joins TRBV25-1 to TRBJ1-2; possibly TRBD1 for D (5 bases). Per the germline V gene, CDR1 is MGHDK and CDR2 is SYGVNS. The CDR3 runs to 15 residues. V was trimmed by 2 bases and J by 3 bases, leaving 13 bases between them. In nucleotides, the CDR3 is TGTGCCAGCAGTGAAGTGACTGAGGGGTACTATGGCTACACCTTC. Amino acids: CASSEVTEGYYGYTF.

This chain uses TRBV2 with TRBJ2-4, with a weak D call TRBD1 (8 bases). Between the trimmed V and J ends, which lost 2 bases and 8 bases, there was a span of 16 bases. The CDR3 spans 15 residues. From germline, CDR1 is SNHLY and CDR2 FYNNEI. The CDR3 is CASSELRTGRDIQYF. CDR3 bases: TGTGCCAGCAGTGAACTAAGGACAGGGAGGGACATTCAGTACTTC. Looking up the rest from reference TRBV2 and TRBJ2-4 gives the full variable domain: EPEVTQTPSHQVTQMGQEVILRCVPISNHLYFYWYRQILGQKVEFLVSFYNNEISEKSEIFDDQFSVERPDGSNFTLKIRSTKLEDSAMYFCASSELRTGRDIQYFGAGTRLSVL.

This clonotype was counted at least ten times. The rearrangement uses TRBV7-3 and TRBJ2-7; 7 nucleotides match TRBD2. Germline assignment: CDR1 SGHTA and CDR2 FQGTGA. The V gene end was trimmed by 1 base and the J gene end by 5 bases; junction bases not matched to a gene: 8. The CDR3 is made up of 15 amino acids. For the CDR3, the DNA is TGTGCCAGCAGCTTAAGCGGCGGGAGTGCAAACGAGCAGTACTTC. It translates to CASSLSGGSANEQYF.

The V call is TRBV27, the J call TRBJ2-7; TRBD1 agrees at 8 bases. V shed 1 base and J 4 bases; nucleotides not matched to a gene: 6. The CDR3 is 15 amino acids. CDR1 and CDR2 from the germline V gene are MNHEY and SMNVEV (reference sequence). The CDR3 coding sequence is TGTGCCAGCAGTTTATACCCCGACAGGGGTTACGAGCAGTACTTC. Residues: CASSLYPDRGYEQYF.

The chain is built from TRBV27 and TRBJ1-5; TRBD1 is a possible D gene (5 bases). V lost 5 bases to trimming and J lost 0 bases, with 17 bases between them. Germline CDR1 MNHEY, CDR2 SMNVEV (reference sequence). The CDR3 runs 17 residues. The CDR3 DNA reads TGTGCCAGCAGTCCGAGGGGAGGTACTCATAGCAATCAGCCCCAGCATTTT. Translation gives CASSPRGGTHSNQPQHF.

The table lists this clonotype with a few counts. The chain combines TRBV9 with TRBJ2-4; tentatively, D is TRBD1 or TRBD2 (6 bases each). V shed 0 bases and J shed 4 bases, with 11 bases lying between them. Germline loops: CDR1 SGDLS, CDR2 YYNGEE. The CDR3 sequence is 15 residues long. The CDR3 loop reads CASSVGRDTKNIQYF. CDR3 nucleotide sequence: TGTGCCAGCAGCGTAGGGAGGGACACTAAAAACATTCAGTACTTC. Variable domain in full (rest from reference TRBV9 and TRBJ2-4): DSGVTQTPKHLITATGQRVTLRCSPRSGDLSVYWYQQSLDQGLQFLIQYYNGEERAKGNILERFSAQQFPDLHSELNLSSLELGDSALYFCASSVGRDTKNIQYFGAGTRLSVL.

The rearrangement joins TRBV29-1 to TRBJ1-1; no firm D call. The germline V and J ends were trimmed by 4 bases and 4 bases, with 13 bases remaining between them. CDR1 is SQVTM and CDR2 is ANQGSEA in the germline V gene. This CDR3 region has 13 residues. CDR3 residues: CSVATWEATEAFF. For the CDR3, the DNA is TGCAGCGTTGCTACCTGGGAGGCCACTGAAGCTTTCTTT.